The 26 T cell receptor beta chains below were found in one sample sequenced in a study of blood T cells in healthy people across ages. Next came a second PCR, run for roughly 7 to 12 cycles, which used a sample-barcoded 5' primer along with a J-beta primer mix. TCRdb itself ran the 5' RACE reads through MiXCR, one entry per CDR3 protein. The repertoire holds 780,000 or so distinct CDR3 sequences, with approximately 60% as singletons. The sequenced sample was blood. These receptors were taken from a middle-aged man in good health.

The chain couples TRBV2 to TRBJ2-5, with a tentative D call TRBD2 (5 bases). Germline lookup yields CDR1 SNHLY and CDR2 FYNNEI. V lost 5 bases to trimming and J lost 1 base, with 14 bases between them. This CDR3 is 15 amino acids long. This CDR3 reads CASSSHWRAQETQYF. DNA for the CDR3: TGTGCCAGCAGTTCCCATTGGCGGGCCCAAGAGACCCAGTACTTC.

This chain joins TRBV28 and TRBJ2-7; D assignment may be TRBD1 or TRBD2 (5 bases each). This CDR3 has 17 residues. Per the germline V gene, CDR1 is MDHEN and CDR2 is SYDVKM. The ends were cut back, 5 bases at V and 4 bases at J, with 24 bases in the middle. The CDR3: CASSQLGTSFNSYEQYF. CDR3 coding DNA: TGTGCCAGCAGTCAACTCGGGACGAGTTTCAACTCATACGAGCAGTACTTC.

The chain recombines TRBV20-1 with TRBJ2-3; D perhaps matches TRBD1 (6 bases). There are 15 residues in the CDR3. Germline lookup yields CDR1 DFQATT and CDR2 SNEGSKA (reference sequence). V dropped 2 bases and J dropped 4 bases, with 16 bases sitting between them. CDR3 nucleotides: TGCAGTGCTAGAATTTCGACAGGATTTGCAGATACGCAGTATTTT. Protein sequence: CSARISTGFADTQYF.

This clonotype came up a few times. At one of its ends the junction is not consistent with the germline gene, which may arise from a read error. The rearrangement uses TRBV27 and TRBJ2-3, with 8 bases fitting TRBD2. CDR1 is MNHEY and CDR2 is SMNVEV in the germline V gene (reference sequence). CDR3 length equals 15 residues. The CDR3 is CASSSPRGGTDMQYF. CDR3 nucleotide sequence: TGTGCCAGCAGCTCCCCCCGGGGGGGCACAGATATGCAGTATTTT.

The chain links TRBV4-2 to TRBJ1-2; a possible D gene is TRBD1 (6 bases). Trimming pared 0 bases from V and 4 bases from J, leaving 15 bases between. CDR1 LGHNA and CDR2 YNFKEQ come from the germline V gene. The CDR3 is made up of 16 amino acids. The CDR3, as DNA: TGTGCCAGCAGCCAAGAAGCCCTAGACAGGATCTATGGCTACACCTTC. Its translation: CASSQEALDRIYGYTF.

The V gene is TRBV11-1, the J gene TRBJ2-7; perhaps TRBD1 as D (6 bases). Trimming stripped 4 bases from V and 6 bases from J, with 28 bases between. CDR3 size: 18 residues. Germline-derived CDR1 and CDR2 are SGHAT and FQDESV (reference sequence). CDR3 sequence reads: CASSSGGGRGTLTGEQYF. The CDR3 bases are TGTGCCAGCAGCTCTGGGGGCGGCCGAGGGACACTAACCGGCGAGCAGTACTTC.

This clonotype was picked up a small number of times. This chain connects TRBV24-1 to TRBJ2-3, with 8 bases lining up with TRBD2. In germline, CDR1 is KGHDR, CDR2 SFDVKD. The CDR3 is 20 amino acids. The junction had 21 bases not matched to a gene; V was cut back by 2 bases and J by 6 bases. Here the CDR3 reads CATSDSKPLAEDPHPDTQYF. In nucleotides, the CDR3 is TGTGCCACCAGTGATTCCAAACCACTAGCGGAGGACCCACATCCGGATACGCAGTATTTT.

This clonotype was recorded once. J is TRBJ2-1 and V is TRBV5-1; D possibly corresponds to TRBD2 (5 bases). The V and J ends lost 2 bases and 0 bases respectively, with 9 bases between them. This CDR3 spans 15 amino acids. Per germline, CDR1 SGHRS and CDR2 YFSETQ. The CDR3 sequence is CASSFEGLSYNEQFF. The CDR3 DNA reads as TGCGCCAGCAGCTTTGAGGGCCTCTCCTACAATGAGCAGTTCTTC.

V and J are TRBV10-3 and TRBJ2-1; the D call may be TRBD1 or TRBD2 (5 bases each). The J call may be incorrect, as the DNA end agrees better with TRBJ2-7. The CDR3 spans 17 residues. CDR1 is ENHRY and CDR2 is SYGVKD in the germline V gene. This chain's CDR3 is CAISDRDSGRSYNEQYF. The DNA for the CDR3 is TGTGCCATCAGTGACCGAGACTCAGGGAGATCCTACAATGAGCAGTACTTC.

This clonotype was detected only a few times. The DNA for the CDR3 is TGTGCCAGCAGCGAGGCGGGAGACGAGCAGTACTTC. Residues: CASSEAGDEQYF. V and J are TRBV28 and TRBJ2-7, with TRBD2 identical over 7 bases. The CDR3 is 12 amino acids. J was trimmed by 5 bases and V by 6 bases; bases with no gene match: 4. Germline CDR1 and CDR2: MDHEN and SYDVKM.

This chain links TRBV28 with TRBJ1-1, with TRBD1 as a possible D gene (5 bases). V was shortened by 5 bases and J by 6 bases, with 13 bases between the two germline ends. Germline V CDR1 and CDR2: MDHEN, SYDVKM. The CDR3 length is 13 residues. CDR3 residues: CASSVLGVAEAFF. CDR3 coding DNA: TGTGCCAGCAGTGTACTGGGGGTGGCTGAAGCTTTCTTT.

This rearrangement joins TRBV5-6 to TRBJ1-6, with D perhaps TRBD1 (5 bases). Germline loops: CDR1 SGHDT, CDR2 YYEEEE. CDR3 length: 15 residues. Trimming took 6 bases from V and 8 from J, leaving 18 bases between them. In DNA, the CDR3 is TGTGCCAGCACCGATCTTGGTACAGGAGATTCACCCCTCCACTTT. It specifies CASTDLGTGDSPLHF.

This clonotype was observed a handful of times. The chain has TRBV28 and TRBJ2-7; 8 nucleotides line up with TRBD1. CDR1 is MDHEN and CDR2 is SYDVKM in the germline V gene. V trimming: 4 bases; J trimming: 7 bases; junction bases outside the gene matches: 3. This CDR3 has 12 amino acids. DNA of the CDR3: TGTGCCAGCAGTTCAGGGGGCGCGGAGCAGTACTTC. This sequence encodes CASSSGGAEQYF.

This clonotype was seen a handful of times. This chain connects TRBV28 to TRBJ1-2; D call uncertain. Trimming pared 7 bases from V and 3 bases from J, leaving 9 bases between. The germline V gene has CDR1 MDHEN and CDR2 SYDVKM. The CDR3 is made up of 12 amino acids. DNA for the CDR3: TGTGCCAGCACCAAGGGTGACTATGGCTACACCTTC. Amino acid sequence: CASTKGDYGYTF.

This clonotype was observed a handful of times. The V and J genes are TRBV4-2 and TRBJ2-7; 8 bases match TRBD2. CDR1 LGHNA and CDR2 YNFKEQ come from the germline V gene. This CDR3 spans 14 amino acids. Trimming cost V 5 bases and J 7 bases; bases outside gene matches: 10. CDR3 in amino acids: CASSTGLVFGEQYF. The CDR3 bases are TGTGCCAGCAGCACGGGACTAGTTTTCGGTGAGCAGTACTTC.

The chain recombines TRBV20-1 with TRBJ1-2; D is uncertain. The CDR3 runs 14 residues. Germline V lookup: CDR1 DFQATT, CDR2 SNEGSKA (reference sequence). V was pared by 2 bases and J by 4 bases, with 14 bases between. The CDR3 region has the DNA TGCAGTGCTAGACCATTGACATTTTTCTATGGCTACACCTTC. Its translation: CSARPLTFFYGYTF.

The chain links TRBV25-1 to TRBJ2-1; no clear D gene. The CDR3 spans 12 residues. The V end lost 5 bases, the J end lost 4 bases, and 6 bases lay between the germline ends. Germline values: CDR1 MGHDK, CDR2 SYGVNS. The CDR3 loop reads CASSPEYNEQFF. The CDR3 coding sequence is TGTGCCAGCAGTCCGGAGTACAATGAGCAGTTCTTC.

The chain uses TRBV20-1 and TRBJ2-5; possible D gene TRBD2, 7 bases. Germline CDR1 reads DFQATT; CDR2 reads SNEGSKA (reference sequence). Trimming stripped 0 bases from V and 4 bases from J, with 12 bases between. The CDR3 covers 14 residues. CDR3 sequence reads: CSARDGGRVETQYF. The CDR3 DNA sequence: TGCAGTGCTAGAGACGGGGGGCGAGTAGAGACCCAGTACTTC.

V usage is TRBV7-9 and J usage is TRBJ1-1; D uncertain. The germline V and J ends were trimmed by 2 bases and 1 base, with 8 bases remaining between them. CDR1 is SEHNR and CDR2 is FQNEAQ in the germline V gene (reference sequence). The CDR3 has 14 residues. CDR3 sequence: CASSLIARNTEAFF. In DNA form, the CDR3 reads TGTGCCAGCAGCTTAATAGCGAGGAACACTGAAGCTTTCTTT.

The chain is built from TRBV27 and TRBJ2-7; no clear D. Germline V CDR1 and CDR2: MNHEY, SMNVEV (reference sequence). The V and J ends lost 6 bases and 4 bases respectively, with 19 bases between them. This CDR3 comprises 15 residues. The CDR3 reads CASSASGNPRYEQYF. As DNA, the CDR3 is TGTGCCAGCAGCGCTAGTGGGAATCCACGATACGAGCAGTACTTC.

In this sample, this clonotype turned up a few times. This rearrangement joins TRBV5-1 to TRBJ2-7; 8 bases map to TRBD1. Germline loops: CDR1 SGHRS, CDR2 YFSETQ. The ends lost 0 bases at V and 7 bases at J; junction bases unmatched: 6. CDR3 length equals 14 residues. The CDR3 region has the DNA TGCGCCAGCAGCTTGGATCAGGGGGCTAAGGAGCAGTACTTC. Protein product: CASSLDQGAKEQYF.

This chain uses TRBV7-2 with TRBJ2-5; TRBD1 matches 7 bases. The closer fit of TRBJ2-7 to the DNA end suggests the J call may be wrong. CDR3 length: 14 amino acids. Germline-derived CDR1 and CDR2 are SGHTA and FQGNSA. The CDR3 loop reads CASSSETGYYEQYF. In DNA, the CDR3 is TGTGCCAGCAGCTCAGAGACAGGGTACTACGAGCAGTACTTC.

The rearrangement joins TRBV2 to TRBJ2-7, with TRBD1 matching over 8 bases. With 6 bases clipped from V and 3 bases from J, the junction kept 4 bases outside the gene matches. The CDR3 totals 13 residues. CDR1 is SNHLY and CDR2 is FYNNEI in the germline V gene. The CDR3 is CASRGQAYYEQYF. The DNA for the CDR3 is TGTGCCAGCAGGGGACAGGCCTACTACGAGCAGTACTTC.

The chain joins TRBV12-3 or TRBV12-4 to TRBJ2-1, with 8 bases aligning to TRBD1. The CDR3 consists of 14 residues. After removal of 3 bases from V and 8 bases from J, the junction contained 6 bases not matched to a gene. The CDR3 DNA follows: TGTGCCAGCAGTTTCCCCCCGGGACAGGATGAGCAGTTCTTC. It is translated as CASSFPPGQDEQFF.

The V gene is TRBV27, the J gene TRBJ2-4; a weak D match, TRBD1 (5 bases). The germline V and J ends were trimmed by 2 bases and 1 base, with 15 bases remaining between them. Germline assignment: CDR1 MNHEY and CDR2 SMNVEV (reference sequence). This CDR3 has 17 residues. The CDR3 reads CASSLRSGIKAKNIQYF. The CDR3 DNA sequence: TGTGCCAGCAGTTTACGGTCAGGGATCAAGGCCAAAAACATTCAGTACTTC.

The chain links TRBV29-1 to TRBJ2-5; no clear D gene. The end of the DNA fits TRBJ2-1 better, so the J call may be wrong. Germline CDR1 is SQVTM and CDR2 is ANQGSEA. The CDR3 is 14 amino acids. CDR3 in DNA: TGCAGCGTTGTAGGGTGGTTGGAACAAGAGACCCAGTTCTTC. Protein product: CSVVGWLEQETQFF.